This T cell receptor (beta chain) was retrieved from a study of Graves' ophthalmopathy and Graves' hyperthyroidism (dated by TCRdb to the late 2010s). Regarding the complete study: Peripheral blood was collected at initial diagnosis, before any treatment. To tell Graves' ophthalmopathy apart from Graves' hyperthyroidism, and to predict which patients would progress to ophthalmopathy, the study relied on TCR beta repertoire signatures. In total, approximately 130 blood samples were TCR-sequenced: around 42 ophthalmopathy, under 85 hyperthyroidism and about 17 hyperthyroidism-to-ophthalmopathy patients. A discovery set of about 99 patients (around 45 ophthalmopathy, some 58 stable hyperthyroidism) was enrolled to explore V-J signatures distinguishing ophthalmopathy from hyperthyroidism. For independent validation, a separate cohort was made up of about 18 hyperthyroidism patients plus 17 patients who later progressed from hyperthyroidism to ophthalmopathy. In roughly six hyperthyroidism patients, the T-cell repertoires found in thyroid tissue were compared with those found in blood. Following sample collection, hyperthyroidism patients were given methimazole at a starting dose of 30 mg daily, and ophthalmopathy patients were given high-dose intravenous methylprednisolone. The roughly 91 discovery patients were randomly divided into training and test sets at a 7:3 ratio.

This clonotype was seen many times. No cognate antigen has been identified for it. The sample holds no much larger clone one base away, and base qualities are not on file. On the study overall, not on this receptor specifically: In validation, the model predicted ophthalmopathy progression with roughly 68% sensitivity and about 77% specificity; 12 predicted patients were CT-confirmed with GO in a median of approximately 6.2 months. Sample size was not predetermined statistically, and investigators were not blinded to group allocation. In cross-validation, the 13-signature model distinguished ophthalmopathy from stable hyperthyroidism with around 90% sensitivity and around 84% specificity, while in the test set the corresponding values were about 80% and 75%. Among expanded thyroid clonotypes with frequency above 0.001, most also showed up in blood, which suggests that blood repertoires may reflect the thyroid immune response.

Stable hyperthyroidism was defined as no progression to ophthalmopathy within 18 months of follow-up. Hyperthyroidism patients were newly diagnosed, with disease duration under 2 months, and aged 18 to 65 years. Patients with other autoimmune diseases, uncontrolled infections, pregnancy or lactation were excluded from the study. Clinical symptoms, serum thyroxine, TRAb, thyroid ultrasound and orbital computed tomography were used for diagnosis. Ficoll-Paque density gradient centrifugation was used to isolate PBMCs from under 11 ml of fresh peripheral blood. Trizol reagent was used to extract the total RNA, and its quality was then checked on an Agilent 2100 Bioanalyzer. For repertoire sequencing, the TCR beta CDR3 regions were amplified from RNA transcripts. A first-round RT-PCR used HTBI primers with the Qiagen OneStep RT-PCR kit, followed by a second-round multiplex PCR, size selection and purification. Libraries were sequenced paired-end with 100 bp reads on an Illumina HiSeq2000. The paper's data handling went like this. SOAPnuke was used for read processing, and reads with adapters, uncalled bases, a mean Phred below 15, or no exact constant-primer or identifier match were discarded. COPE v1.2.5 was used to merge high-quality paired reads. Unique nucleotide sequences were defined as clonotypes and aligned to IMGT TRB V, D and J references using MiTCR v1.1. The analysis was limited to V-J combinations with a frequency above 0.0001, which together covered 99.2% of repertoires. For each V-J combination, a TCR clonal expansion and chaos score was defined as the ratio of F50 clonal expansion to chaos observed in the TCRdist matrix. Welch's t-statistics and random forest were used to reduce the features to 10 to 15 V-J combinations, which were then used as input to a naive Bayes classifier. The similarity between thyroid and blood repertoires was quantified using the Morisita-Horn index. The public sequencing data were trimmed at Q25 with fastp and processed into clonotypes with MiXCR by TCRdb, which kept only in-frame beta chains. Rows are unified per CDR3 protein, each entry keeping the most common DNA and genes. These V and J calls derive from TCRdb rather than the authors' analysis. For this sample there are roughly 380,000 distinct CDR3 sequences; roughly 15% appear just once. The ten biggest clones cover about 7% of the sample.

The germline V gene provides CDR1 SGHDT and CDR2 YYEEEE. The CDR3 runs 15 residues from the cysteine to the phenylalanine. The entry retains the CDR3 DNA only, 45 bases that are in frame from base 1. V and J lose 3 bases and 7 bases, and a span of 19 bases separates them. The sample was peripheral blood. The V and J segments used are TRBV5-6 and TRBJ2-5; no D gene is confidently identified. The TCR sequence derives from a woman under 30 with stable Graves' hyperthyroidism. Donor details come from another sample of the same person, matched by shared clones. The CDR3 sequence is CASSSSLTLIGTQYF. The nucleotide sequence reads TGTGCCAGCAGCTCCAGCCTGACCCTAATCGGGACCCAGTACTTC.